This T cell receptor (beta chain) appears in the sequencing data of a study of cytomegalovirus exposure and HLA in healthy donors. A multiplex PCR was run with 60 Vbeta primers and 13 Jbeta primers. TCRdb keeps only in-frame clones here, not all; method: immunoSEQ multiplex PCR. The sample yields some 200,000 clones, approximately 85% seen once. Turning to this clone: Its antigen remains unidentified.

The study's findings and limits: Equally common other TCR beta chains were less clonally expanded than HLA-associated ones, a later analysis found. One variant, a missense change in DCLRE1C, was linked in a later analysis to TCR beta V- and J-gene trimming. A few of the chains that were CMV-associated were confirmed in vitro to be specific for CMV antigens.

The CDR3 sequence is 12 residues long. The germline gives CDR1 SQVTM, CDR2 ANQGSEA. With 6 bases clipped from V and 5 bases from J, the junction kept 6 bases outside the gene matches. This sequence was found in a girl aged 5-17 years in good health and CMV-seropositive. The chain is built from TRBV29-1 and TRBJ2-7; TRBD1 aligns across 8 bases. Sequenced sample: PBMCs. In nucleotides, the CDR3 is TGCAGCGTGCGACAGGGGAGGAACGAGCAGTACTTC. It is translated as CSVRQGRNEQYF.